This T cell receptor beta chain was retrieved from a study of cytomegalovirus exposure and HLA in healthy donors. Whole-study context: HLA-typed donors were the source of approximately 80 million unique TCRs held in an early data release.

Amplification used 60 Vbeta primers and 13 Jbeta primers. TCRdb's copy holds only in-frame clones and misses some; the assay was immunoSEQ multiplex PCR. The sample includes about 110,000 clones, roughly 69% seen only once; the top ten take about 2.2%. The V end lost 6 bases, the J end lost 4 bases, and 6 bases lay between the germline ends. This CDR3 region has 11 residues. Germline CDR1 is SNHLY and CDR2 is FYNNEI. On this clone: Its antigen is undetermined.

Study-wide results and caveats: TCR beta V- and J-gene trimming was later associated with a missense DCLRE1C variant. Solely CMV serostatus was available to characterize immune exposure. What was likely a sequencing artifact was a cluster of highly shared sequence variants.

Sequencing was carried out using PBMCs. The chain recombines TRBV2 with TRBJ1-2, with D hard to call. The origin of this receptor is a woman between 25 and 40 years old in good health and CMV-seronegative. CDR3 protein: CASRLGYGYTF. CDR3 bases: TGTGCCAGCAGACTAGGCTATGGCTACACCTTC.